The clone carrying this T cell receptor beta chain came up a few times. Its antigen remains unidentified. Given the absence of the conserved phenylalanine or tryptophan at the CDR3 end, a read error is likely. This CDR3 contains 15 residues. Germline loops: CDR1 SGHNT, CDR2 YYREEE (reference sequence). V gave up 3 bases and J gave up 8 bases; unmatched junction bases: 8. The input was about 500 ng total RNA; TCR beta cDNA was made from it with a constant-region primer. Libraries of TCR beta came from three nested multiplex PCR rounds with slightly modified ARM-PCR. PCR rounds one and two used TRBV1-TRBV30 forward primers with a C-beta reverse primer for roughly 10 cycles each. TCRdb itself ran the multiplex PCR reads through MiXCR, one entry per CDR3 protein. Of about 23,000 distinct CDR3 sequences in the sample, approximately 80% were seen once. The entry originates in a study of tumor-infiltrating lymphocytes in primary liver carcinoma.

Without any cell sorting, roughly 20-33 mg of bulk tissue yielded co-extracted RNA and DNA. All tumor samples contained more than 80% viable tumor cells. Findings and limits, study-wide: Tumor region pairs outstripped tumor-adjacent and tumor-blood pairs in overlap. Top clones occupying all five tumor regions numbered only about 7-24%. The top-250-clone fraction was significantly higher in tumors than in blood (p = 0.039).

The chain uses TRBV5-4 and TRBJ2-2, with 9 bases that match TRBD2. The source of this sequence is a woman in her 30s with primary liver carcinoma and hepatitis B virus infection. Sequenced material: liver tumor tissue from sampling region 5. Sample subset: tumor region T5, tumor centre. The CDR3 coding sequence is TGTGCCAGCAGCTCCATGGCGGGAGGGCCAGGGGAGCTGTTTCTT. Translation gives CASSSMAGGPGELFL.